This TCR beta chain was sequenced in a study of T cells after yellow fever vaccination. Using its own MiXCR run on the 5' RACE reads, TCRdb lists one record per CDR3 protein. The data contain approximately 340,000 distinct CDR3 sequences, 8.5% to 10% of them singletons. This clonotype was counted ten times or more. Germline lookup yields CDR1 LNHDA and CDR2 SQIVND (reference sequence). The junction had 7 bases not matched to a gene; V was cut back by 6 bases and J by 3 bases. The CDR3 totals 14 residues. The source material was PBMCs, sampled on the day of the first yellow fever vaccination. The chain uses TRBV19 and TRBJ1-1, with TRBD1 matching over 7 bases. The sequence was obtained from a young man who received the YFV17D yellow fever vaccine. DNA for the CDR3: TGTGCCAGTAGCTCGACAGGGTCGTACACTGAAGCTTTCTTT. This translates into CASSSTGSYTEAFF.